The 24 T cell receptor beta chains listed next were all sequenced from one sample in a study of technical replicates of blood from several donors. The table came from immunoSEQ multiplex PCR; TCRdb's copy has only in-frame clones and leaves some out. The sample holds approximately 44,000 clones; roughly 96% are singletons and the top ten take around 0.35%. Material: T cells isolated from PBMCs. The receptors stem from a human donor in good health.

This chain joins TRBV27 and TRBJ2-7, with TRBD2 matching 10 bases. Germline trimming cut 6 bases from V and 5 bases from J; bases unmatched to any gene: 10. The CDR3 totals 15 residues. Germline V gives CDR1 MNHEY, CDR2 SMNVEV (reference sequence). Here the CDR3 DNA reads TGTGCCAGCAGGACCGGACTAGCGGAGGCCCACGAGCAGTACTTC. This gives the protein CASRTGLAEAHEQYF.

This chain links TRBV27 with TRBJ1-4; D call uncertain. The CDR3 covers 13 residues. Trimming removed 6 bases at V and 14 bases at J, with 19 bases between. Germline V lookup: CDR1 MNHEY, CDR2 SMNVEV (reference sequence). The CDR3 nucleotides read TGTGCCAGCAGACCCTCGGGAAGCCCCCTTCTGTTTTTT. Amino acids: CASRPSGSPLLFF.

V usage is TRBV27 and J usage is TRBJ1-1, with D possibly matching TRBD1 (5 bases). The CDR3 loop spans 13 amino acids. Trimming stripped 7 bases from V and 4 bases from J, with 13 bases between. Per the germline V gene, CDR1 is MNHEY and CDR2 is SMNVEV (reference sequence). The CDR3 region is CASNEGEGTEAFF. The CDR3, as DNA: TGTGCCAGCAACGAAGGGGAAGGCACTGAAGCTTTCTTT.

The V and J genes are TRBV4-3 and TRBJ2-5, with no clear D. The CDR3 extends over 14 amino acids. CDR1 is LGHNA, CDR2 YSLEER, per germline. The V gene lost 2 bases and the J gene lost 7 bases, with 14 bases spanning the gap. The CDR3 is CASSQSIDRGTQYF. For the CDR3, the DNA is TGCGCCAGCAGCCAATCCATTGACCGAGGGACCCAGTACTTC.

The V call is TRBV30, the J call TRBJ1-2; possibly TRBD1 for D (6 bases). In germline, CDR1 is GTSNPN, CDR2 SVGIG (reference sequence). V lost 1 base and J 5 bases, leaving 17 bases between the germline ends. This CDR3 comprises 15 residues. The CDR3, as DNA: TGTGCCTGGAGTGGGTACAGGGTTACTTATTATGGCTACACCTTC. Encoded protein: CAWSGYRVTYYGYTF.

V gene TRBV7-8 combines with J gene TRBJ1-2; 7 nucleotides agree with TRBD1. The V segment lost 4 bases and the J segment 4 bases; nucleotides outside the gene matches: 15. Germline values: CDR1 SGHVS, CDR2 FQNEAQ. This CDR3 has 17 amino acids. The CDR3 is CASSSSTLWDRRYGYTF. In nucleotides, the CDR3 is TGTGCCAGCAGCTCGTCAACCCTCTGGGACAGACGCTATGGCTACACCTTC.

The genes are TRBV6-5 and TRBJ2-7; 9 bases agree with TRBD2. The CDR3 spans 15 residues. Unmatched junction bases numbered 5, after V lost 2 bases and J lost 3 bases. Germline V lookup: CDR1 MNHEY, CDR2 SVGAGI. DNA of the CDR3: TGTGCCAGCAGTTACGTAGCGGGAGCGGGCTACGAGCAGTACTTC. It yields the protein CASSYVAGAGYEQYF.

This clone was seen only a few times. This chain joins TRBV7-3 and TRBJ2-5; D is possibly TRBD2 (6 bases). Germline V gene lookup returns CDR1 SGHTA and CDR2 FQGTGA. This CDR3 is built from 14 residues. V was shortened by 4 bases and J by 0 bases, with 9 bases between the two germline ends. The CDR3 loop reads CASSCRDYQETQYF. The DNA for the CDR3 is TGTGCCAGCAGCTGTCGGGACTACCAAGAGACCCAGTACTTC.

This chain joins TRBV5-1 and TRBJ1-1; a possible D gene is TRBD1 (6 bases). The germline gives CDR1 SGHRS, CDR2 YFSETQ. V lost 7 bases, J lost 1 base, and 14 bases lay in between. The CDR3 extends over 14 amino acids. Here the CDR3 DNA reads TGCGCCAGCGGCCTAAGGACAGCGAACACTGAAGCTTTCTTT. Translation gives CASGLRTANTEAFF. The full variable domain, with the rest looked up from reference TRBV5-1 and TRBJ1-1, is KAGVTQTPRYLIKTRGQQVTLSCSPISGHRSVSWYQQTPGQGLQFLFEYFSETQRNKGNFPGRFSGRQFSNSRSEMNVSTLELGDSALYLCASGLRTANTEAFFGQGTRLTVV.

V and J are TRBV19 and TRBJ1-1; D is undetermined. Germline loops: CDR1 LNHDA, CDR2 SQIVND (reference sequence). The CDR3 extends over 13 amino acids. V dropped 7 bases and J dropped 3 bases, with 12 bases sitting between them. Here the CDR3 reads CASIPPADTEAFF. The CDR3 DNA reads TGTGCCAGTATCCCACCAGCGGACACTGAAGCTTTCTTT.

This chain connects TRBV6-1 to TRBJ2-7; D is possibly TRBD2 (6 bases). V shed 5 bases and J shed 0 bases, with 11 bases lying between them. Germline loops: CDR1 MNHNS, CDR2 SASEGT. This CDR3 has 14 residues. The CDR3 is CASSRDWSSYEQYF. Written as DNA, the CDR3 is TGTGCCAGCAGTCGGGACTGGAGCTCCTACGAGCAGTACTTC.

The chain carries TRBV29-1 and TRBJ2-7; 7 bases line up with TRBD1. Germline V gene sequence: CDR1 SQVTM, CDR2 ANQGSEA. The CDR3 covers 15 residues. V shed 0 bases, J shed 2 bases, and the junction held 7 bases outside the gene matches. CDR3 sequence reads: CSVEDPRTGPYEQYF. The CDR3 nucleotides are TGCAGCGTTGAAGACCCACGGACAGGCCCCTACGAGCAGTACTTC.

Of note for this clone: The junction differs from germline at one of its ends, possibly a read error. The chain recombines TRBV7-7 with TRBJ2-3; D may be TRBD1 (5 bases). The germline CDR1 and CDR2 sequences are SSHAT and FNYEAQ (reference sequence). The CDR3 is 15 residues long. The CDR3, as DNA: TGTGCTAGCAGCTTAACGGCAGGGTGGGCAGATACGCAGTATTTT. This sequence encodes CASSLTAGWADTQYF. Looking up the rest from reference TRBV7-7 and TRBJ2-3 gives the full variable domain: GAGVSQSPRYKVTKRGQDVTLRCDPISSHATLYWYQQALGQGPEFLTYFNYEAQPDKSGLPSDRFSAERPEGSISTLTIQRTEQRDSAMYRCASSLTAGWADTQYFGPGTRLTVL.

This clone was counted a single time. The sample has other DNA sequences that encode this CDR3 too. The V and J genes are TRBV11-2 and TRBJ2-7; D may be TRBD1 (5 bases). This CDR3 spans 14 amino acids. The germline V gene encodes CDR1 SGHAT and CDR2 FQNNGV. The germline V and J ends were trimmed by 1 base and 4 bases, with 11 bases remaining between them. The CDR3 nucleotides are TGTGCCAGCAGCTTAGGCCCCCAGGGTTACGAGCAGTACTTC. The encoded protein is CASSLGPQGYEQYF. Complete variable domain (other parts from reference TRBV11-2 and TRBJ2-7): EAGVAQSPRYKIIEKRQSVAFWCNPISGHATLYWYQQILGQGPKLLIQFQNNGVVDDSQLPKDRFSAERLKGVDSTLKIQPAKLEDSAVYLCASSLGPQGYEQYFGPGTRLTVT.

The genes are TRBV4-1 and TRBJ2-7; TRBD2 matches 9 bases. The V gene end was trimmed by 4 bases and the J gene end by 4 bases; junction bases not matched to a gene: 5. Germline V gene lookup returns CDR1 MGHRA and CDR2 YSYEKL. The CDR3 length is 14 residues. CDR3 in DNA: TGCGCCAGCAGCCTAGCGGGAGAAATGTACGAGCAGTACTTC. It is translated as CASSLAGEMYEQYF.

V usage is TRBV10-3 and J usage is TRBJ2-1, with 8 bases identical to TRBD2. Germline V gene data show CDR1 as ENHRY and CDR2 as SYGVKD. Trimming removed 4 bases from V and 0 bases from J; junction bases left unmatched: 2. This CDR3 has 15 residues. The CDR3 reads CAISGGTSSYNEQFF. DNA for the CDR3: TGTGCCATCAGTGGGGGGACTAGCTCCTACAATGAGCAGTTCTTC.

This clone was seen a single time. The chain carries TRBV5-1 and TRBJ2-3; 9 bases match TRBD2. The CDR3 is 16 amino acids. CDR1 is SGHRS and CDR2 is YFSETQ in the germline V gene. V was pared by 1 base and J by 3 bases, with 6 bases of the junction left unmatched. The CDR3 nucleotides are TGCGCCAGCAGCTTGTCGGGACTAGCCCATACAGATACGCAGTATTTT. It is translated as CASSLSGLAHTDTQYF.

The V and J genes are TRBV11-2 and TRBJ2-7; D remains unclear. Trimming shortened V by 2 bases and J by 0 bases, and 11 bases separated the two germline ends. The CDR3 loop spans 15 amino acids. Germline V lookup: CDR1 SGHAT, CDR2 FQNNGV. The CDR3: CASSLLTFSSYEQYF. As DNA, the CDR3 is TGTGCCAGCAGCTTACTTACGTTTAGCTCCTACGAGCAGTACTTC. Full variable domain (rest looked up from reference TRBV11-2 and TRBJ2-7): EAGVAQSPRYKIIEKRQSVAFWCNPISGHATLYWYQQILGQGPKLLIQFQNNGVVDDSQLPKDRFSAERLKGVDSTLKIQPAKLEDSAVYLCASSLLTFSSYEQYFGPGTRLTVT.

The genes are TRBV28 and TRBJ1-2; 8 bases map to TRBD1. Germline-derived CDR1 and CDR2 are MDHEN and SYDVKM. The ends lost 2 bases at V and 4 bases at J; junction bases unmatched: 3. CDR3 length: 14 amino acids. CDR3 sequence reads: CASSLGQGPYGYTF. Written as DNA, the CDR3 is TGTGCCAGCAGTTTAGGACAGGGCCCCTATGGCTACACCTTC.

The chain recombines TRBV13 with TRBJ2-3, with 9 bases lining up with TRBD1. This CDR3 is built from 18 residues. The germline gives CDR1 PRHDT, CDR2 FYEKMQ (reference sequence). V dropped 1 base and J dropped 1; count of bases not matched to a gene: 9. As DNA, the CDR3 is TGTGCCAGCAGCTTAGTTGGACAGGGGTCCTTTCGCACAGATACGCAGTATTTT. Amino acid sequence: CASSLVGQGSFRTDTQYF.

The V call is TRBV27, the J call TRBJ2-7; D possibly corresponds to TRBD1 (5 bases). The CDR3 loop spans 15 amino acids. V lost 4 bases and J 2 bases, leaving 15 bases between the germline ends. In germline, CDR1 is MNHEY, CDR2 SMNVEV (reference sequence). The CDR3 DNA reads TGTGCCAGCAGTTCCTATGGGGCGGTTGCCTACGAGCAGTACTTC. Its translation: CASSSYGAVAYEQYF.

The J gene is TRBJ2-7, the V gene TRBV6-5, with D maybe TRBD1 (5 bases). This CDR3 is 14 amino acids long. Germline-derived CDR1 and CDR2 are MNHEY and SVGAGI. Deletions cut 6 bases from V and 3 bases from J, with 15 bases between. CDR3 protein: CASRSNQGVYEQYF. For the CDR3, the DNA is TGTGCCAGCAGAAGTAATCAAGGGGTCTACGAGCAGTACTTC.

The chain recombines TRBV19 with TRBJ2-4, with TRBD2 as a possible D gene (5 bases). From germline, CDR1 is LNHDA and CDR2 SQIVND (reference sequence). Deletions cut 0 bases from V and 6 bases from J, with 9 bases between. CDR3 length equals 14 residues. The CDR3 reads CASSIEQAANIQYF. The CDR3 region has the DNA TGTGCCAGTAGTATAGAACAAGCGGCAAACATTCAGTACTTC.

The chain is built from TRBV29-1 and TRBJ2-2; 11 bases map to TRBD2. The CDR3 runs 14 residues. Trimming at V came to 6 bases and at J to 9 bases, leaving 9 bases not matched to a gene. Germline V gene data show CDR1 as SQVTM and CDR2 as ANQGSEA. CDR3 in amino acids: CSVGTSGMGRELFF. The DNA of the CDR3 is TGCAGCGTCGGGACTAGCGGCATGGGCAGGGAGCTGTTTTTT.